These T cell receptor beta chains were read from a single sample in a study of blood T cell repertoires in COVID-19. Sequencing was performed with immunoSEQ multiplex PCR; in TCRdb, only in-frame clones are kept and a portion is missing. The repertoire holds 30,000 or so clones, 80% to 90% seen once, with 25% to 30% in the top ten. Specimen: peripheral blood. The receptors shown here come from a woman of 80 years or more with COVID-19, enrolled during active disease. Each CDR3 is given without its conserved first and last residue.

j_gene: TRBJ1-6; v_gene: TRBV12-3/TRBV12-4; CDR3aa: ASSFPDSPLH
j_gene: TRBJ1-2; v_gene: TRBV3-1/TRBV3-2; CDR3aa: ASSQVPPGGNDGYT
j_gene: TRBJ1-1; v_gene: TRBV24-1; CDR3aa: ATSDWTGTACMNTEAF
j_gene: TRBJ1-1; v_gene: TRBV5-4; CDR3aa: ASSLGPGDTEAF
j_gene: TRBJ1-1; v_gene: TRBV30; CDR3aa: AWSLTGHLEAF
j_gene: TRBJ2-4; v_gene: TRBV12-3/TRBV12-4; CDR3aa: ASSSAEVNIQY
j_gene: TRBJ2-5; v_gene: TRBV3-1/TRBV3-2; CDR3aa: ASSQGRGEETQY
j_gene: TRBJ1-2; v_gene: TRBV20-1; CDR3aa: SAEGADGYT
j_gene: TRBJ1-6; v_gene: TRBV3-1/TRBV3-2; CDR3aa: ASSPKPQGGGSPLH
j_gene: TRBJ2-7; v_gene: TRBV10-2; CDR3aa: ASSEGRGSYEQY